The T cell receptor beta chain described here comes from a study of response to subunit inactivated influenza vaccine. In TCRdb, the RT-PCR reads were re-called with MiXCR into one record per CDR3 protein. The data contain roughly 500,000 distinct CDR3 sequences, approximately 17% of them singletons. The CDR3 runs 13 residues. V was shortened by 2 bases and J by 4 bases, with 11 bases between the two germline ends. Germline V gene lookup returns CDR1 DFQATT and CDR2 SNEGSKA (reference sequence). The source was CD4+ T cells sorted from PBMCs, collected roughly 24 months after vaccination. This clonotype was obtained from a man between 50 and 69 years old who received an inactivated influenza vaccine. The genes are TRBV20-1 and TRBJ2-5; D not resolved. CDR3 sequence (DNA): TGCAGTGCTAGAACAGACACCGGAGAGACCCAGTACTTC. It is translated as CSARTDTGETQYF.